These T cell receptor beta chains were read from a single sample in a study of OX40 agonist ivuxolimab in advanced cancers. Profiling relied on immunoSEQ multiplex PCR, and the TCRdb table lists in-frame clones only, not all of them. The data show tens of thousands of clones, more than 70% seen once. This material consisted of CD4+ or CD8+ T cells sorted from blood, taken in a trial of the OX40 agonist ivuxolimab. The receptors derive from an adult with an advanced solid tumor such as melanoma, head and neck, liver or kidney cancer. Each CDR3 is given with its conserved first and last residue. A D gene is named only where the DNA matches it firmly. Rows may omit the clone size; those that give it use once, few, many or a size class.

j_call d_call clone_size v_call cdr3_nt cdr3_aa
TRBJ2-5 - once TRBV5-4 TGTGCCAGCAGCTTGGCCTCCCCTTTCGCTGGGGAGCAGTACTTC CASSLASPFAGEQYF
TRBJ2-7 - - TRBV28 TGTGCCAGCAGTTCAGGAAGCCCCTACGAGCAGTACTTC CASSSGSPYEQYF
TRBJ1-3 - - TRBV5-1 TGCGCCAGCAGCTCCAGTGGCCACGAGGGAAACACCATATATTTT CASSSSGHEGNTIYF
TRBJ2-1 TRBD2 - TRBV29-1 TGCAGCGTTGACCGATCGACTAGCGGGAACCCCGGGGATGAGCAGTTCTTC CSVDRSTSGNPGDEQFF
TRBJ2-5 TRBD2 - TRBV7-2 TGTGCCAGCAGCCTGAGAGCGGGAGCAGAGACCCAGTACTTC CASSLRAGAETQYF
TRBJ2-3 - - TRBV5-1 TGCGCCAGCAGTCAGAGTAATCGCGATACGCAGTATTTT CASSQSNRDTQYF
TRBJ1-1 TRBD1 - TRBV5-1 TGCGCCAGCAGCTTGGAGGCAGGGGGTTCTTTGGGTGCTTTCTTT CASSLEAGGSLGAFF
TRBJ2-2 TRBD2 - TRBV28 TGTGCCGTCTCGCTAGGACTAGCGGGACAGACCGGGGAGCTGTTTTTT CAVSLGLAGQTGELFF
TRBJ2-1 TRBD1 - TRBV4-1 TGCGCCAGCAGCCACTTAGGGACAGGGGTCGGAAATGAGCAGTTCTTC CASSHLGTGVGNEQFF
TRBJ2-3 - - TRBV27 TGTGCCGTCAGACCCGCCCGGGACCCCGCTGGGTATTTT CAVRPARDPAGYF
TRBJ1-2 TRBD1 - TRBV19 TGTGCCAGTAGTATGGTAAACAGGGGCTATGGCTACACCTTC CASSMVNRGYGYTF
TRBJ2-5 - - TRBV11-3 TGTGCCAGCAGCTTCACCGGAGGGGAGACCCAGTACTTC CASSFTGGETQYF
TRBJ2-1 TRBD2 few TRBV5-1 TGCGCCAGCAGGCTTACCCGACTAGCGGGAGGGAACAATGAGCAGTTCTTC CASRLTRLAGGNNEQFF
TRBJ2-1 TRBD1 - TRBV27 TGTGCCAGCAGTGGAGGGACAGGGGGCCCACTGTACTCCTACAATGAGCAGTTCTTC CASSGGTGGPLYSYNEQFF
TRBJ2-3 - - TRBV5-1 TGCGCCAGCGGAGCTGAGTGGGAGTGGGATACGCAGTATTTT CASGAEWEWDTQYF
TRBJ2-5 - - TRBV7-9 TGTGCCAGCAGCTTAGGGGTCGTGGAGACCCAGTACTTC CASSLGVVETQYF
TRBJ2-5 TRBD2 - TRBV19 TGTGCCAGTAGCAGCGGGACTAGCGGGAGGGAAGAGACCCAGTACTTC CASSSGTSGREETQYF
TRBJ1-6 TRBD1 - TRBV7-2 TGTGCCAGCAGAACAGGGGGCTCCTATAATTCACCCCTCCACTTT CASRTGGSYNSPLHF
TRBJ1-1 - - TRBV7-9 TGTGCCAGCAGCTTTACGGTTTTGGGAATAACCTTTGAAGCTTTCTTT CASSFTVLGITFEAFF
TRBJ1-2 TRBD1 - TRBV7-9 TGTGCCAGCAGCCCAGGGACAGGTAGTGACTATGGCTACACCTTC CASSPGTGSDYGYTF
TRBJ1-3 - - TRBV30 TGTGCCTGGAGTGTATCAGGGAGTGGAAACACCATATATTTT CAWSVSGSGNTIYF
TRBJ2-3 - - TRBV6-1 TGTGCCAGCAGTGAAACGGGACAAGGGGCAGATACGCAGTATTTT CASSETGQGADTQYF
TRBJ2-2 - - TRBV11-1 TGTGCCAGCAGCTTAGCAGGGTCGGGCACCGGGGAGCTGTTTTTT CASSLAGSGTGELFF
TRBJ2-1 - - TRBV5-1 TGCGCCAGCAGCTTGGCCCAACTAGGCGATGAGCAGTTCTTC CASSLAQLGDEQFF
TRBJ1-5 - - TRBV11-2 TGTGCCAGCAGCTTTGGGGATTATCAGCCCCAGCATTTT CASSFGDYQPQHF
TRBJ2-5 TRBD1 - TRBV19 TGTGCCAGTAGTGACTGGGCACAGGGGTTGAGGGAGACCCAGTACTTC CASSDWAQGLRETQYF
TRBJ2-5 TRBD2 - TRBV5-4 TGTGCCAGCAGCCCTGGACGGTCTAGCGGGAGCCAAGAGACCCAGTACTTC CASSPGRSSGSQETQYF